One sample yielded the 25 T cell receptor beta chains listed below, sequenced in a study of blood T cell repertoires in COVID-19 (dated by TCRdb to between 2020 and 2021). The receptor library was made with the immunoSEQ multiplex PCR assay. The immuneACCESS repertoire file appears here via TCRdb, limited to in-frame rearrangements. These files lack a portion of the clones; in checked studies, under half of the deficit traces to unresolved V genes, and the cause of the others is not known. The sample includes around 200,000 clones, with 70% to 90% observed a single time. 5.5% to 8.5% of the sample comes from the top ten. The material sequenced was peripheral blood. Receptors were obtained from a woman of 80 years or more in a cohort sampled during active or convalescent COVID-19.

J is TRBJ2-5 and V is TRBV27; 8 nucleotides agree with TRBD2. This CDR3 is built from 18 residues. Germline-derived CDR1 and CDR2 are MNHEY and SMNVEV (reference sequence). V shed 0 bases and J 5 bases; nucleotides not matched to a gene: 14. Here the CDR3 reads CASSLSGGGGRLAETQYF. The CDR3 nucleotides read TGTGCCAGCAGTTTATCGGGGGGGGGCGGTAGACTAGCGGAGACCCAGTACTTC.

This clone was counted once. V gene TRBV6-6 combines with J gene TRBJ2-1; D gene uncertain. Trimming took off 2 bases at V and 5 bases at J, with 13 bases between the two ends. CDR1 and CDR2 from the germline V gene are MNHNY and SVGAGI (reference sequence). This CDR3 region has 15 residues. DNA for the CDR3: TGTGCCAGCAGTTACATCAGGTATAGACACAATGAGCAGTTCTTC. Its protein is CASSYIRYRHNEQFF.

The rearrangement joins TRBV19 to TRBJ1-4, with 7 bases identical to TRBD1. J lost 6 bases, V lost 5 bases, and 9 bases had no gene match. This CDR3 spans 15 amino acids. Germline CDR1 and CDR2: LNHDA and SQIVND (reference sequence). The CDR3 is CASSVRDSRDEKLFF. DNA for the CDR3: TGTGCCAGTAGTGTCAGGGACAGTCGAGATGAAAAACTGTTTTTT.

DNA of the CDR3: TGTGCCAGCAGAACAGTAGGCTCCTATAATTCACCCCTCCACTTT. Protein sequence: CASRTVGSYNSPLHF. V usage is TRBV9 and J usage is TRBJ1-6; D not certain. Trimming removed 5 bases from V and 0 bases from J, with 9 bases in between. CDR1 and CDR2 (germline): SGDLS, YYNGEE. The CDR3 has 15 residues. Together with reference TRBV9 and TRBJ1-6, the CDR3 gives the full variable domain: DSGVTQTPKHLITATGQRVTLRCSPRSGDLSVYWYQQSLDQGLQFLIQYYNGEERAKGNILERFSAQQFPDLHSELNLSSLELGDSALYFCASRTVGSYNSPLHFGNGTRLTVT.

The chain couples TRBV15 to TRBJ2-3; the D gene is possibly TRBD2 (5 bases). The V gene lost 3 bases and the J gene lost 1 base, with 14 bases spanning the gap. CDR3 length: 16 amino acids. CDR1 is LNHNV and CDR2 is YYDKDF in the germline V gene (reference sequence). The CDR3 loop reads CATSSAPLRGTDTQYF. The CDR3 nucleotides read TGTGCCACCAGCAGTGCTCCATTGCGGGGCACAGATACGCAGTATTTT.

This chain joins TRBV7-9 and TRBJ1-5; no clear D. In germline, CDR1 is SEHNR, CDR2 FQNEAQ (reference sequence). V was trimmed by 5 bases and J by 4 bases, leaving 6 bases between them. The CDR3 is made up of 12 amino acids. The CDR3 is CASSTDNQPQHF. CDR3 coding DNA: TGTGCCAGCAGCACTGATAATCAGCCCCAGCATTTT.

The chain links TRBV5-1 to TRBJ2-1; TRBD2 is a possible D gene (6 bases). The CDR3 runs to 13 residues. The V end was cut by 5 bases, the J end by 5 bases, with 11 bases between. The germline gives CDR1 SGHRS, CDR2 YFSETQ. The CDR3 DNA reads as TGCGCCAGCAGTTCACTAGCCAACAATGAGCAGTTCTTC. Translating it yields CASSSLANNEQFF.

This clone has a handful of counts. The chain uses TRBV7-2 and TRBJ1-6; TRBD1 matches 9 bases. Germline CDR1 reads SGHTA; CDR2 reads FQGNSA. The CDR3 covers 16 residues. The V gene end was trimmed by 4 bases and the J gene end by 7 bases; junction bases not matched to a gene: 8. Written as DNA, the CDR3 is TGTGCCAGCAGCTCCGGGACAGGGACGGGGAATTCACCCCTCCACTTT. This sequence encodes CASSSGTGTGNSPLHF.

This sequence joins TRBV5-4 and TRBJ2-2; 8 bases match TRBD1. The germline V gene encodes CDR1 SGHNT and CDR2 YYREEE (reference sequence). The CDR3 is 16 amino acids. V shed 0 bases, J shed 4 bases, and the junction held 5 bases outside the gene matches. CDR3: CASSLGGDRSTGELFF. The CDR3 DNA is TGTGCCAGCAGCTTGGGTGGGGACAGGAGCACCGGGGAGCTGTTTTTT.

V and J are TRBV7-2 and TRBJ1-2; no clear D gene. The length of the CDR3 is 14 residues. The V and J ends lost 2 bases and 8 bases respectively, with 15 bases between them. Germline CDR1 is SGHTA and CDR2 is FQGNSA. Here the CDR3 reads CASSLFPGMDGYTF. The CDR3 DNA reads as TGTGCCAGCAGCTTATTTCCGGGAATGGACGGCTACACCTTC.

This clone was observed a handful of times. J is TRBJ1-5 and V is TRBV5-1, with 7 bases identical to TRBD1. The CDR3 runs 15 residues. Germline CDR1 SGHRS, CDR2 YFSETQ. V gave up 0 bases and J gave up 9 bases; unmatched junction bases: 9. The CDR3 sequence is CASSLDGTAIMPQHF. CDR3 DNA sequence: TGCGCCAGCAGCTTGGATGGGACAGCCATCATGCCCCAGCATTTT.

The chain uses TRBV3-1 (or the pseudogene TRBV3-2) and TRBJ1-1; 10 bases are a match to TRBD1. V shed 4 bases and J 4 bases; nucleotides not matched to a gene: 9. The CDR3 is 16 residues long. Germline V gene data show CDR1 as LGHDT and CDR2 as YNNKEL (reference sequence). CDR3 DNA: TGTGCCAGCAGCCCCCCGGGACAGGGGATGGGCACTGAAGCTTTCTTT. Translation: CASSPPGQGMGTEAFF.

The chain carries TRBV3-1 (or the pseudogene TRBV3-2) and TRBJ1-5; TRBD1 is a possible D gene (5 bases). Germline V lookup: CDR1 LGHDT, CDR2 YNNKEL (reference sequence). V lost 1 base to trimming and J lost 2 bases, with 6 bases between them. This CDR3 region has 14 residues. The CDR3: CASSQAGRNQPQHF. DNA of the CDR3: TGTGCCAGCAGCCAAGCAGGGCGCAATCAGCCCCAGCATTTT.

The chain uses TRBV6-4 and TRBJ1-5, with D perhaps TRBD1 (5 bases). Between the trimmed V and J ends, which lost 6 bases and 0 bases, there was a span of 12 bases. This CDR3 is built from 15 residues. In germline, CDR1 is MRHNA, CDR2 SNTAGT. The CDR3 here is CASREGLYSNQPQHF. The DNA for the CDR3 is TGTGCCAGCAGGGAGGGACTGTATAGCAATCAGCCCCAGCATTTT.

The chain employs TRBV18 and TRBJ2-5, with D perhaps matching TRBD2 (7 bases). The CDR3 is 15 amino acids. Germline assignment: CDR1 KGHSH and CDR2 LQKENI. The V end was cut by 0 bases, the J end by 2 bases, with 10 bases between. The CDR3 spells CASSPPGGRQETQYF. CDR3 nucleotide sequence: TGTGCCAGCTCACCACCGGGGGGGCGGCAAGAGACCCAGTACTTC.

The gene calls are TRBV6-5 and TRBJ1-1; D gene unclear. The CDR3 has 13 amino acids. V lost 6 bases to trimming and J lost 0 bases, with 8 bases between them. Germline assignment: CDR1 MNHEY and CDR2 SVGAGI. CDR3 amino acids: CASRGALNTEAFF. CDR3 coding DNA: TGTGCCAGCAGGGGAGCTCTGAACACTGAAGCTTTCTTT.

The chain uses TRBV27 and TRBJ2-1, with D maybe TRBD2 (5 bases). This CDR3 spans 14 amino acids. Deletions cut 5 bases from V and 4 bases from J, with 12 bases between. The germline V gene has CDR1 MNHEY and CDR2 SMNVEV (reference sequence). The CDR3 sequence: CASSLDRGYNEQFF. CDR3 bases: TGTGCCAGCAGTCTGGACCGGGGATACAATGAGCAGTTCTTC.

This sequence joins TRBV5-6 and TRBJ1-2; D is possibly TRBD1 (5 bases). The germline V gene encodes CDR1 SGHDT and CDR2 YYEEEE. V dropped 4 bases and J dropped 0 bases, with 10 bases sitting between them. There are 14 residues in the CDR3. DNA of the CDR3: TGTGCCAGCAGCACAGGACCAGCTAACTATGGCTACACCTTC. It translates to CASSTGPANYGYTF. Combining the CDR3 with reference TRBV5-6 and TRBJ1-2 gives the whole variable domain DAGVTQSPTHLIKTRGQQVTLRCSPKSGHDTVSWYQQALGQGPQFIFQYYEEEERQRGNFPDRFSGHQFPNYSSELNVNALLLGDSALYLCASSTGPANYGYTFGSGTRLTVV.

The chain is built from TRBV7-9 and TRBJ2-2; TRBD2 might be the D (5 bases). The V end lost 5 bases, the J end lost 3 bases, and 19 bases lay between the germline ends. CDR1 and CDR2 from the germline V gene are SEHNR and FQNEAQ (reference sequence). The length of the CDR3 is 17 residues. The CDR3 region has the DNA TGTGCCAGCAGCCCAGGTCGGGGTCAACGATACACCGGGGAGCTGTTTTTT. Its translation: CASSPGRGQRYTGELFF. Variable domain in full (rest from reference TRBV7-9 and TRBJ2-2): DTGVSQNPRHKITKRGQNVTFRCDPISEHNRLYWYRQTLGQGPEFLTYFQNEAQLEKSRLLSDRFSAERPKGSFSTLEIQRTEQGDSAMYLCASSPGRGQRYTGELFFGEGSRLTVL.

This chain connects TRBV30 to TRBJ1-3, with 7 positions matching TRBD1. The length of the CDR3 is 15 residues. Germline lookup yields CDR1 GTSNPN and CDR2 SVGIG (reference sequence). Germline trimming cut 0 bases from V and 2 bases from J; bases unmatched to any gene: 4. The DNA of the CDR3 is TGTGCCTGGAGTGTGGGACAGATCACTGGAAACACCATATATTTT. This sequence encodes CAWSVGQITGNTIYF.

The J gene is TRBJ2-2, the V gene TRBV5-1, with 7 bases aligning to TRBD2. CDR3 size: 15 residues. Germline V CDR1 and CDR2: SGHRS, YFSETQ. V shed 2 bases and J 1 base; nucleotides not matched to a gene: 2. The CDR3 is CASSLAGLNTGELFF. The DNA of the CDR3 is TGCGCCAGCAGCTTAGCGGGGCTGAACACCGGGGAGCTGTTTTTT.

This sequence joins TRBV7-8 and TRBJ1-3, with TRBD1 as a possible D gene (5 bases). Trimming removed 5 bases at V and 2 bases at J, with 16 bases between. Germline V gene data show CDR1 as SGHVS and CDR2 as FQNEAQ. The CDR3 is made up of 16 amino acids. This CDR3 reads CASSELHRIAGNTIYF. The CDR3 nucleotides are TGTGCCAGCAGCGAGCTCCACAGGATAGCTGGAAACACCATATATTTT.

This sequence joins TRBV14 and TRBJ1-2, with D maybe TRBD1 (6 bases). V dropped 3 bases and J dropped 14 bases, with 16 bases sitting between them. The germline V gene encodes CDR1 SGHDN and CDR2 FVKESK. The CDR3 length is 12 residues. The CDR3 coding sequence is TGTGCCAGCAGCCAGGCAGGGGCGGCGCGAACCTTC. This codes for CASSQAGAARTF.

This clone has a single count. The chain employs TRBV6-1 and TRBJ1-3, with unresolved D. CDR1 and CDR2 (germline): MNHNS, SASEGT. Trimming shortened V by 0 bases and J by 0 bases, and 12 bases separated the two germline ends. This CDR3 comprises 17 residues. The CDR3 DNA sequence: TGTGCCAGCAGTGAAGCGCTTAGGAGTCACTCTGGAAACACCATATATTTT. It translates to CASSEALRSHSGNTIYF.

This chain joins TRBV19 and TRBJ2-3, with a possible D match to TRBD2 (6 bases). This CDR3 contains 14 residues. CDR1 is LNHDA, CDR2 SQIVND, per germline (reference sequence). The V gene lost 5 bases and the J gene lost 2 bases, with 11 bases spanning the gap. CDR3 nucleotides: TGTGCCAGTAGTTGGGCGGGAAACACAGATACGCAGTATTTT. This sequence encodes CASSWAGNTDTQYF.